These 23 T cell receptor beta chains were sequenced from one sample in a study of shared clonotypes between healthy human individuals. Here immunoSEQ multiplex PCR was the method, and the copy in TCRdb shows in-frame clones only, minus some. The sample records some 600,000 clones, about 96% being singletons. It was CD45RO-negative cells, positively selected for CCR7, that made up naive CD8 cells, with terminally differentiated effector memory CD45RA+ cells excluded. The sample comprised naive CD8+ T cells sorted from blood. These receptors originate from a woman aged 25-40 years in good health.

The count of this clone is one. The chain links TRBV11-2 to TRBJ2-7; TRBD2 matches 10 bases. Trimming at V came to 5 bases and at J to 4 bases, leaving 5 bases not matched to a gene. This CDR3 has 14 residues. Germline V gene sequence: CDR1 SGHAT, CDR2 FQNNGV. For the CDR3, the DNA is TGTGCCAGCAGCCCGACTAGCGGGTATTACGAGCAGTACTTC. Its protein is CASSPTSGYYEQYF.

This sequence joins TRBV21-1 and TRBJ2-7. TRBV21-1 is marked as a pseudogene. The CDR3 is 16 residues long. The CDR3 DNA is TGTGCCAGCATCCCAAACCGGGACCTTCACTCCTACGAGCAGTACTTC. The encoded protein is CASIPNRDLHSYEQYF.

V usage is TRBV29-1 and J usage is TRBJ1-2; no reliable D call. Germline lookup yields CDR1 SQVTM and CDR2 ANQGSEA. This CDR3 region has 13 residues. V lost 3 bases to trimming and J lost 2 bases, with 10 bases between them. CDR3 sequence: CSVDGSSNYGYTF. Written as DNA, the CDR3 is TGCAGCGTTGACGGTTCCAGCAACTATGGCTACACCTTC.

The J gene is TRBJ2-1, the V gene TRBV4-1; D is perhaps TRBD1 or TRBD2 (5 bases each). Trimming took 3 bases from V and 8 from J, leaving 17 bases between them. The CDR3 consists of 15 residues. Germline loops: CDR1 MGHRA, CDR2 YSYEKL. CDR3 loop: CASSHGAGPGDEQFF. As DNA, the CDR3 is TGCGCCAGCAGCCACGGGGCGGGCCCCGGCGATGAGCAGTTCTTC.

The gene calls are TRBV11-2 and TRBJ1-1; possible D gene TRBD1, 5 bases. Between the trimmed V and J ends, which lost 3 bases and 10 bases, there was a span of 9 bases. The CDR3 spans 11 residues. Per germline, CDR1 SGHAT and CDR2 FQNNGV. The CDR3 DNA is TGTGCCAGCAGCTTCGGAGGGGTAGCTTTCTTT. It is translated as CASSFGGVAFF.

The rearrangement uses TRBV15 and TRBJ2-7, with D unresolved. The CDR3 has 12 residues. Germline values: CDR1 LNHNV, CDR2 YYDKDF (reference sequence). The V end was cut by 1 base, the J end by 6 bases, with 7 bases between. CDR3 in amino acids: CATSRVEGEQYF. CDR3 sequence (DNA): TGTGCCACCAGCAGAGTTGAAGGCGAGCAGTACTTC.

A note on this clone: The sample carries other DNA sequences with the same CDR3. The gene calls are TRBV28 and TRBJ2-7, with 11 bases matching TRBD2. Trimming cost V 5 bases and J 3 bases; bases outside gene matches: 3. The CDR3 length is 14 residues. Germline CDR1 MDHEN, CDR2 SYDVKM. The CDR3 protein is CASSLGTSGYEQYF. The CDR3 DNA reads TGTGCCAGCAGTCTCGGGACTAGCGGCTACGAGCAGTACTTC.

The chain links TRBV11-2 to TRBJ2-1; possible D gene TRBD2, 6 bases. Per germline, CDR1 SGHAT and CDR2 FQNNGV. The CDR3 runs to 13 residues. V was shortened by 5 bases and J by 12 bases, with 17 bases between the two germline ends. This CDR3 is CASSPQRGDRQFF. The DNA for the CDR3 is TGTGCCAGCAGCCCACAACGCGGGGATCGGCAGTTCTTC. The complete variable domain, with remaining parts taken from reference TRBV11-2 and TRBJ2-1, reads EAGVAQSPRYKIIEKRQSVAFWCNPISGHATLYWYQQILGQGPKLLIQFQNNGVVDDSQLPKDRFSAERLKGVDSTLKIQPAKLEDSAVYLCASSPQRGDRQFFGPGTRLTVL.

The chain carries TRBV10-3 and TRBJ2-1; either TRBD1 or TRBD2 may fit D (6 bases each). The ends were cut back, 4 bases at V and 7 bases at J, with 14 bases in the middle. The CDR3 is made up of 14 amino acids. The V gene's germline CDR1 is ENHRY and CDR2 SYGVKD. CDR3 loop: CAISAPGAGNEQFF. In DNA form, the CDR3 reads TGTGCCATCAGTGCCCCGGGGGCGGGAAATGAGCAGTTCTTC.

V and J are TRBV2 and TRBJ2-1; 9 positions agree with TRBD2. The CDR3 is 15 amino acids. The germline gives CDR1 SNHLY, CDR2 FYNNEI. The V and J ends lost 5 bases and 8 bases, in that order; junction bases with no gene match: 10. CDR3 nucleotide sequence: TGTGCCAGCAGTTTAGCGGGAGCAGGTAATTATGAGCAGTTCTTC. Translation gives CASSLAGAGNYEQFF.

The chain employs TRBV20-1 and TRBJ2-7, with D perhaps TRBD2 (5 bases). V lost 6 bases and J 6 bases, leaving 9 bases between the germline ends. Looked up from germline, CDR1 is DFQATT and CDR2 is SNEGSKA (reference sequence). The CDR3 loop spans 10 amino acids. The CDR3 here is CSAPRAEQYF. The CDR3 bases are TGCAGTGCCCCGCGGGCCGAGCAGTACTTC.

The chain couples TRBV13 to TRBJ2-3; no clear D gene. The CDR3 spans 10 residues. Per the germline V gene, CDR1 is PRHDT and CDR2 is FYEKMQ (reference sequence). V lost 6 bases and J lost 5, with 3 bases in between. The DNA for the CDR3 is TGTGCCAGCAGAGGAGATACGCAGTATTTT. This codes for CASRGDTQYF. The whole variable domain, remainder taken from reference TRBV13 and TRBJ2-3, is AAGVIQSPRHLIKEKRETATLKCYPIPRHDTVYWYQQGPGQDPQFLISFYEKMQSDKGSIPDRFSAQQFSDYHSELNMSSLELGDSALYFCASRGDTQYFGPGTRLTVL.

The gene calls are TRBV2 and TRBJ1-2; no definite D call. The germline V gene has CDR1 SNHLY and CDR2 FYNNEI. The ends were cut back, 3 bases at V and 2 bases at J, with 13 bases in the middle. The CDR3 is made up of 15 amino acids. In nucleotides, the CDR3 is TGTGCCAGCAGTGACTTGGCAGGATGGAACTATGGCTACACCTTC. Translated: CASSDLAGWNYGYTF.

DNA for the CDR3: TGTGCCAGCAGTTTGAGAGGTAGGAATGAGCAGTTCTTC. Amino acids: CASSLRGRNEQFF. The V gene is TRBV27, the J gene TRBJ2-1; D is ambiguous. V lost 3 bases, J lost 7 bases, and 10 bases lay in between. This CDR3 has 13 residues. Germline V gives CDR1 MNHEY, CDR2 SMNVEV (reference sequence).

The chain links TRBV19 to TRBJ2-1; D is possibly TRBD2 (5 bases). This CDR3 contains 16 residues. Germline CDR1 reads LNHDA; CDR2 reads SQIVND (reference sequence). The V end was cut by 7 bases, the J end by 0 bases, with 16 bases between. CDR3 in amino acids: CASTPPDGGSYNEQFF. The DNA for the CDR3 is TGTGCCAGTACCCCGCCTGACGGAGGCTCCTACAATGAGCAGTTCTTC.

The chain uses TRBV20-1 and TRBJ2-1; the D is unclear. Trimming took 5 bases from V and 5 from J, leaving 4 bases between them. This CDR3 spans 10 amino acids. Germline lookup yields CDR1 DFQATT and CDR2 SNEGSKA (reference sequence). The CDR3 coding sequence is TGCAGTGCTTTCGACAATGAGCAGTTCTTC. Translating it yields CSAFDNEQFF.

The V gene is TRBV29-1, the J gene TRBJ2-3, with a tentative D call TRBD1 (6 bases). The V and J ends lost 6 bases and 0 bases respectively, with 16 bases between them. Germline CDR1 is SQVTM and CDR2 is ANQGSEA. The CDR3 spans 15 residues. The CDR3 loop is CSVERGTKSTDTQYF. DNA for the CDR3: TGCAGCGTGGAGAGGGGGACGAAGAGCACAGATACGCAGTATTTT.

This clone showed up just a few times. The rearrangement uses TRBV28 and TRBJ1-1, with TRBD1 matching over 7 bases. The CDR3 loop spans 14 amino acids. V dropped 3 bases and J dropped 1; count of bases not matched to a gene: 2. From germline, CDR1 is MDHEN and CDR2 SYDVKM. The CDR3: CASSLDRRNTEAFF. The CDR3 bases are TGTGCCAGCAGTTTGGACAGGAGGAACACTGAAGCTTTCTTT.

V gene TRBV29-1 combines with J gene TRBJ2-1; no definite D call. Trimming pared 4 bases from V and 6 bases from J, leaving 19 bases between. Germline CDR1 and CDR2: SQVTM and ANQGSEA. CDR3 length: 15 residues. The CDR3 is CSVGAALVRGNEQFF. The CDR3 DNA sequence: TGCAGCGTTGGGGCCGCCCTGGTCCGAGGCAATGAGCAGTTCTTC.

The rearrangement joins TRBV9 to TRBJ2-2, with D unresolved. The CDR3 totals 15 residues. Trimming stripped 0 bases from V and 4 bases from J, with 10 bases between. The germline gives CDR1 SGDLS, CDR2 YYNGEE. CDR3 sequence (DNA): TGTGCCAGCAGCGTAGTCCAGCTAGGCACCGGGGAGCTGTTTTTT. This encodes CASSVVQLGTGELFF.

The genes are TRBV5-6 and TRBJ2-1; D gene unclear. The V and J ends lost 4 bases and 6 bases respectively, with 8 bases between them. Germline-derived CDR1 and CDR2 are SGHDT and YYEEEE. The CDR3 runs 12 residues. CDR3 loop: CASSHSRNEQFF. In nucleotides, the CDR3 is TGTGCCAGCAGCCACAGCCGCAATGAGCAGTTCTTC.

This sequence joins TRBV9 and TRBJ1-1; D uncertain. The CDR3 runs 13 residues. Germline V gene lookup returns CDR1 SGDLS and CDR2 YYNGEE. The V end lost 0 bases, the J end lost 7 bases, and 10 bases lay between the germline ends. CDR3 in amino acids: CASSVDAGGEAFF. DNA for the CDR3: TGTGCCAGCAGCGTAGACGCGGGTGGTGAAGCTTTCTTT.

CDR3 nucleotides: TGTGCCAGTAGTGTACCAGGGGATTCCGGGGAGCTGTTTTTT. Translated: CASSVPGDSGELFF. The chain recombines TRBV19 with TRBJ2-2, with a possible D match to TRBD1 (6 bases). The CDR3 has 14 residues. V was shortened by 5 bases and J by 6 bases, with 13 bases between the two germline ends. Germline V gives CDR1 LNHDA, CDR2 SQIVND (reference sequence).